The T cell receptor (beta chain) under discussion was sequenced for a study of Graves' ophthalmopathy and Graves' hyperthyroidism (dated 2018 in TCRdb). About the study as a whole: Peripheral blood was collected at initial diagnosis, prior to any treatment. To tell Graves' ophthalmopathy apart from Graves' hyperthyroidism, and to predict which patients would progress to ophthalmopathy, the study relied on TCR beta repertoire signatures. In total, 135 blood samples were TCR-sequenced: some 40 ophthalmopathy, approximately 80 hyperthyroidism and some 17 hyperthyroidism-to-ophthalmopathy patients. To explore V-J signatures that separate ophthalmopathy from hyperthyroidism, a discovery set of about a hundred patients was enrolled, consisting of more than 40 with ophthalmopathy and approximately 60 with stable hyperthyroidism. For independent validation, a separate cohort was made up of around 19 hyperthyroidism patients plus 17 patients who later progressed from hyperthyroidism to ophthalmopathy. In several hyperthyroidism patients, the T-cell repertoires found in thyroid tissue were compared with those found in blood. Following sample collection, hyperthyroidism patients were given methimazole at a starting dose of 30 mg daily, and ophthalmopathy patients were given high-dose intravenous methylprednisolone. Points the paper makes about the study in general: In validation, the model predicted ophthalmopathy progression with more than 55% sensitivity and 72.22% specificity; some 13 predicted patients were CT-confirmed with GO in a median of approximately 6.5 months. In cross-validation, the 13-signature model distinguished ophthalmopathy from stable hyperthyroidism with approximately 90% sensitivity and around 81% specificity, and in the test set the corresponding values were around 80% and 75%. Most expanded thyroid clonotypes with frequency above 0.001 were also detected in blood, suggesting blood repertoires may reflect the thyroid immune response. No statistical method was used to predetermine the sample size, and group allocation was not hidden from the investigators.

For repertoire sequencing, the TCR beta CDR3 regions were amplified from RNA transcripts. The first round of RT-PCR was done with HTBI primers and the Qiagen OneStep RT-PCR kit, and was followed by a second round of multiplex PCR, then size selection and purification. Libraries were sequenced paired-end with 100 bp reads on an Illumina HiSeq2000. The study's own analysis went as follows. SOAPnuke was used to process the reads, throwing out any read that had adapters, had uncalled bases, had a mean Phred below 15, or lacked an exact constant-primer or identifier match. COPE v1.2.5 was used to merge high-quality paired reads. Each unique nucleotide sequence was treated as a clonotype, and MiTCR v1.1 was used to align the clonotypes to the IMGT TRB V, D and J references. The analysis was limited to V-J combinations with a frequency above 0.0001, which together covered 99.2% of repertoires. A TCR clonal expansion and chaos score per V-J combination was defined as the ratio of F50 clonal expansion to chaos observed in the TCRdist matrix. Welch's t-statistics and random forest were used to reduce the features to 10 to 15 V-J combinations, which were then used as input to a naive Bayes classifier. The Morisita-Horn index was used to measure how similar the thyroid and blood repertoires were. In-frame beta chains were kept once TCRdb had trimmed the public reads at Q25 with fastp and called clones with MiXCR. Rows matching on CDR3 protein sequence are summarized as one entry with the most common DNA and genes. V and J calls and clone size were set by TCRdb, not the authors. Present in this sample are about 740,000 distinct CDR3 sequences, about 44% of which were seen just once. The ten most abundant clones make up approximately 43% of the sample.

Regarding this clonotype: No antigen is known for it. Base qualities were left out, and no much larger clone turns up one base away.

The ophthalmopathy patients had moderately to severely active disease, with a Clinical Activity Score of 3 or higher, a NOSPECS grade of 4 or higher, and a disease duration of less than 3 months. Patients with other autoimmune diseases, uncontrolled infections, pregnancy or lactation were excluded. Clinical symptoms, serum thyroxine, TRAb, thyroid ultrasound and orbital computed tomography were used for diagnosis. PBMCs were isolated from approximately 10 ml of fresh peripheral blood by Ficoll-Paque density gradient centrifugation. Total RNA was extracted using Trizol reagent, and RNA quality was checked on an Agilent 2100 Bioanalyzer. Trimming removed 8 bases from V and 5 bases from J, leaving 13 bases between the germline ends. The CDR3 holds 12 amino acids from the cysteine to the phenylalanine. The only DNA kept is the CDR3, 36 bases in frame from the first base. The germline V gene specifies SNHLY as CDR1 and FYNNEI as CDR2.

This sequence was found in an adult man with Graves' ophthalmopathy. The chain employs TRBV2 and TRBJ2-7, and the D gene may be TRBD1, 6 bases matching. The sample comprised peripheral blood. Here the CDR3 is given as CASGTGHHEQYF. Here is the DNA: TGTGCCAGCGGAACAGGGCACCACGAGCAGTACTTC.